This T cell receptor beta chain was profiled in a study of metastatic and nonmetastatic thyroid tumors (TCRdb year 2020). Turning to the overall study: Repertoires were compared across peripheral blood and tumor or nodule tissue samples from malignant and benign thyroid patients. On the study overall, not on this receptor specifically: In both blood and tumor samples, TCR beta diversity was reported to be significantly higher in malignant tumors than in benign nodules.

None of the patients had been given any treatment before thyroid surgery. Patient clinical samples collected from the early 2010s to the late 2010s were retrospectively analysed using T-cell receptor beta sequencing. Library method: PCR. The instrument was an Illumina HiSeq 4000. High-throughput sequencing was used to profile the TCR beta-chain CDR3 region of each patient. Regarding the original processing steps: Drawing on CDR3 differences between clinicopathological groups, the researchers built a classifier meant to tell apart patients with distant-metastatic papillary thyroid cancer. The Shannon index was used to measure repertoire diversity, and the Morisita-Horn index was used to measure how similar tumor and blood repertoires were. TCRdb reprocessed the public reads (quality trimming at Q25 with fastp, clone calling with MiXCR) and kept in-frame beta chains. These V and J calls derive from TCRdb rather than the authors' analysis. The sample table records 5,000 to 8,000 clones; 16% of these occur just once. The ten largest clones capture 8.5% to 14% of the sample.

To note about this clone: Its specific antigen is unknown. Base qualities are missing; no much larger clone stands one base away.

Sequencing was carried out using tumor tissue. The sequence was collected from a male donor with papillary thyroid cancer or a benign thyroid nodule (not recorded which). Some clones in this sample may be carry-over from other donors' samples.

The CDR3 has the sequence CASSLLVPGRYYGYTF. The DNA reads TGTGCCAGCAGTTTATTGGTTCCAGGGCGCTACTATGGCTACACCTTC. The chain was built from TRBV28 and TRBJ1-2; the best D guess is TRBD1, with 5 bases matching. Trimming takes 1 base from V and 3 bases from J, and the germline ends sit 15 bases apart. The germline V gene provides CDR1 MDHEN and CDR2 SYDVKM. Its CDR3 holds 16 amino acids, cysteine through phenylalanine. Here the CDR3 DNA is all that survives: 48 bases in frame from base 1.